These 25 T cell receptor beta chains were all obtained from the same sample, sequenced in a study of cytomegalovirus exposure and HLA in healthy donors. Both 60 Vbeta primers and 13 Jbeta primers went into the PCR. Data came from immunoSEQ multiplex PCR; TCRdb stores just in-frame clones and leaves some out. The sample consists of nearly 110,000 clones, around 69% of them appearing once. Source material: PBMCs. These receptors were taken from a man between 18 and 35 years old in good health and CMV-seronegative.

The chain is built from TRBV4-3 and TRBJ2-3; 8 bases match TRBD2. V lost 0 bases to trimming and J lost 2 bases; unmatched junction nucleotides: 7. The CDR3 runs to 17 residues. Germline V gene data show CDR1 as LGHNA and CDR2 as YSLEER. This CDR3 reads CASSQDVRGGFTDTQYF. CDR3 DNA sequence: TGCGCCAGCAGCCAAGATGTCCGGGGGGGCTTCACAGATACGCAGTATTTT.

This chain joins TRBV6-4 and TRBJ2-1, with D possibly TRBD2 on 7 matching bases. Germline CDR1 MRHNA, CDR2 SNTAGT. The CDR3 contains 16 residues. V lost 2 bases, J lost 6 bases, and 17 bases lay in between. The CDR3 DNA sequence: TGTGCCAGCAGTGACCTGGCGGGGGCCCGCCGCAATGAGCAGTTCTTC. It codes for CASSDLAGARRNEQFF.

The gene calls are TRBV6-5 and TRBJ1-3; 9 bases fit TRBD1. The CDR3 consists of 15 residues. J lost 0 bases, V lost 6 bases, and 3 bases had no gene match. Germline V CDR1 and CDR2: MNHEY, SVGAGI. CDR3 residues: CASRGTGPSGNTIYF. CDR3 sequence (DNA): TGTGCCAGCAGGGGGACAGGGCCCTCTGGAAACACCATATATTTT.

This clone was observed a handful of times. The CDR3 DNA follows: TGTGCCAGCAGCTTTTCGGGGGGCAATCAGCCCCAGCATTTT. Translation gives CASSFSGGNQPQHF. The chain couples TRBV11-2 to TRBJ1-5; a possible D gene is TRBD1 (5 bases). The length of the CDR3 is 14 residues. V dropped 3 bases and J dropped 2 bases, with 8 bases sitting between them. Germline CDR1 is SGHAT and CDR2 is FQNNGV.

For this clone: The same CDR3 also results from other DNA sequences found in this sample. The chain links TRBV7-9 to TRBJ2-1; D might be TRBD1 (7 bases). Germline assignment: CDR1 SEHNR and CDR2 FQNEAQ (reference sequence). V was shortened by 2 bases and J by 5 bases, with 13 bases between the two germline ends. CDR3 length: 15 amino acids. The CDR3 reads CASSLRQGGNNEQFF. The CDR3, as DNA: TGTGCCAGCAGCTTACGGCAGGGGGGTAACAATGAGCAGTTCTTC.

This clone was counted only a few times. This chain uses TRBV4-3 with TRBJ1-1, with 7 bases that match TRBD1. The CDR3 consists of 17 residues. CDR1 and CDR2 from the germline V gene are LGHNA and YSLEER. The J segment lost 1 base and the V segment lost 0 bases, leaving 8 bases of the junction unmatched. DNA for the CDR3: TGCGCCAGCAGCCAAGATTTACCGGGACAGACGAACACTGAAGCTTTCTTT. It encodes CASSQDLPGQTNTEAFF.

The rearrangement links TRBV4-2 to TRBJ2-5, with 10 bases aligning to TRBD2. Germline-derived CDR1 and CDR2 are LGHNA and YNFKEQ. The CDR3 is 16 residues long. J gave up 1 base and V 1 base, and 3 bases lay outside the gene matches. CDR3 in DNA: TGTGCCAGCAGCCAAGCGGCTAGCGGGGGCCAAGAGACCCAGTACTTC. Amino acids: CASSQAASGGQETQYF.

The rearrangement uses TRBV5-4 and TRBJ2-2, with 12 bases matching TRBD1. Trimming cost V 4 bases and J 0 bases; bases outside gene matches: 13. The CDR3 has 20 amino acids. From germline, CDR1 is SGHNT and CDR2 YYREEE (reference sequence). CDR3 in amino acids: CASSGGQGAQLIANTGELFF. CDR3 bases: TGTGCCAGCAGCGGGGGACAGGGGGCGCAGCTTATCGCGAACACCGGGGAGCTGTTTTTT.

This chain uses TRBV5-4 with TRBJ2-2, with 12 bases matching TRBD1. The CDR3 is 19 amino acids. Germline CDR1 is SGHNT and CDR2 is YYREEE (reference sequence). With 7 bases clipped from V and 5 bases from J, the junction kept 18 bases outside the gene matches. The DNA of the CDR3 is TGTGCCAGCCACAGCTTGGTTCGTACGGGACAGGGGGCAACCGGGGAGCTGTTTTTT. Protein sequence: CASHSLVRTGQGATGELFF.

This chain links TRBV18 with TRBJ1-2; D is ambiguous. The length of the CDR3 is 13 residues. The V gene's germline CDR1 is KGHSH and CDR2 LQKENI. V lost 3 bases and J lost 9, with 14 bases in between. CDR3 region: CASSPGSGSSYTF. The CDR3 bases are TGTGCCAGCTCACCGGGCAGCGGGAGTAGCTACACCTTC.

This clone turned up a few times. The chain combines TRBV5-1 with TRBJ2-7; TRBD2 matches 8 bases. The V gene's germline CDR1 is SGHRS and CDR2 YFSETQ. Trimming cost V 10 bases and J 0 bases; bases outside gene matches: 3. The CDR3 totals 12 residues. The CDR3: CADRGGSYEQYF. CDR3 nucleotide sequence: TGCGCCGACCGGGGGGGCTCCTACGAGCAGTACTTC.

The rearrangement uses TRBV7-2 and TRBJ2-7; possibly TRBD2 for D (7 bases). The CDR3 runs 14 residues. Germline lookup yields CDR1 SGHTA and CDR2 FQGNSA. V dropped 1 base and J dropped 12 bases, with 19 bases sitting between them. CDR3 sequence: CASSLVGGERPPYF. The CDR3, as DNA: TGTGCCAGCAGCTTAGTAGGGGGGGAGAGACCACCGTACTTC.

The chain is built from TRBV14 and TRBJ1-6; D is perhaps TRBD1 (6 bases). V was pared by 5 bases and J by 4 bases, with 12 bases between. Germline loops: CDR1 SGHDN, CDR2 FVKESK. CDR3 length equals 15 residues. CDR3 DNA: TGTGCCAGCAGCGTGCAGGGGTGGTATAATTCACCCCTCCACTTT. Protein sequence: CASSVQGWYNSPLHF.

The genes are TRBV6-1 and TRBJ1-6; no clear D gene. Trimming cost V 2 bases and J 8 bases, with 10 bases left between them. The germline V gene has CDR1 MNHNS and CDR2 SASEGT. The length of the CDR3 is 14 residues. The CDR3 DNA reads TGTGCCAGCAGTGAAAGGCGCGGGGATTCACCCCTCCACTTT. Its protein is CASSERRGDSPLHF.

This chain uses TRBV6-5 with TRBJ2-7; no reliable D call. The V end lost 2 bases, the J end lost 3 bases, and 17 bases lay between the germline ends. Germline values: CDR1 MNHEY, CDR2 SVGAGI. The CDR3 covers 16 residues. The CDR3: CASSYRSRISGYEQYF. The CDR3 DNA reads TGTGCCAGCAGTTACCGATCCCGAATATCCGGCTACGAGCAGTACTTC.

This clone showed up just a few times. The CDR3 sequence: CASSPLAGESDTQYF. The CDR3 coding sequence is TGCGCCAGCAGCCCATTGGCAGGGGAATCAGATACGCAGTATTTT. This chain uses TRBV5-1 with TRBJ2-3, with a possible D match to TRBD1 (6 bases). The CDR3 loop spans 15 amino acids. Trimming stripped 4 bases from V and 4 bases from J, with 16 bases between. Germline CDR1 and CDR2: SGHRS and YFSETQ.

This chain joins TRBV2 and TRBJ1-1, with a weak D call TRBD1 (5 bases). Germline V gene sequence: CDR1 SNHLY, CDR2 FYNNEI. The CDR3 has 18 amino acids. Trimming took 7 bases from V and 0 from J, leaving 24 bases between them. CDR3 coding DNA: TGTGCCAGCACCCTAGTAGGAGGGGCCGGTATAATGAACACTGAAGCTTTCTTT. It codes for CASTLVGGAGIMNTEAFF.

J is TRBJ2-7 and V is TRBV5-1; TRBD2 aligns across 7 bases. Unmatched junction bases numbered 12, after V lost 7 bases and J lost 2 bases. This CDR3 has 15 residues. CDR1 and CDR2 (germline): SGHRS, YFSETQ. CDR3 coding DNA: TGCGCCAGCTCTAGGGCTAGCGGCGGCACCTACGAGCAGTACTTC. Translated: CASSRASGGTYEQYF.

The gene calls are TRBV6-1 and TRBJ1-5; unclear D gene. Germline CDR1 MNHNS, CDR2 SASEGT. The CDR3 length is 12 residues. With 7 bases removed from V and 4 bases from J, the gap between germline ends came to 8 bases. CDR3 in amino acids: CASTRANQPQHF. CDR3 nucleotides: TGTGCCAGCACGCGGGCGAATCAGCCCCAGCATTTT.

The genes are TRBV4-3 and TRBJ1-2; perhaps TRBD1 as D (6 bases). Germline CDR1 is LGHNA and CDR2 is YSLEER. V was clipped by 0 bases and J by 8 bases, with 16 bases between them. This CDR3 has 15 amino acids. This CDR3 is CASSQDLRTAYGYTF. CDR3 coding DNA: TGCGCCAGCAGCCAAGATTTAAGGACAGCTTACGGCTACACCTTC.

This clone was seen a single time. V is TRBV19 and J is TRBJ2-1, with a weak D call TRBD2 (5 bases). V was shortened by 9 bases and J by 8 bases, with 11 bases between the two germline ends. CDR1 is LNHDA and CDR2 is SQIVND in the germline V gene (reference sequence). There are 11 residues in the CDR3. The CDR3 loop reads CASEEADEQFF. The CDR3 bases are TGTGCCAGCGAGGAGGCGGATGAGCAGTTCTTC.

The chain joins TRBV5-1 to TRBJ2-3; TRBD2 matches at 9 bases. Trimming at V came to 0 bases and at J to 4 bases, leaving 9 bases not matched to a gene. Germline-derived CDR1 and CDR2 are SGHRS and YFSETQ. CDR3 length: 17 amino acids. CDR3 nucleotide sequence: TGCGCCAGCAGCTTGGTAGGCGCGGGGGGGAGGGCAGATACGCAGTATTTT. Translated, it gives CASSLVGAGGRADTQYF.

CDR3 nucleotide sequence: TGTGCCAGCAGCGTATACTCGAGCACAGATACGCAGTATTTT. Encoded protein: CASSVYSSTDTQYF. The chain joins TRBV9 to TRBJ2-3; D is unclear. Germline V gene sequence: CDR1 SGDLS, CDR2 YYNGEE. V was pared by 1 base and J by 0 bases, with 6 bases between. This CDR3 has 14 amino acids. Full variable domain (missing parts from reference TRBV9 and TRBJ2-3): DSGVTQTPKHLITATGQRVTLRCSPRSGDLSVYWYQQSLDQGLQFLIQYYNGEERAKGNILERFSAQQFPDLHSELNLSSLELGDSALYFCASSVYSSTDTQYFGPGTRLTVL.

The genes are TRBV4-1 and TRBJ1-1; D ambiguous. Germline CDR1 and CDR2: MGHRA and YSYEKL. The length of the CDR3 is 13 residues. Trimming removed 0 bases at V and 5 bases at J, with 7 bases between. The CDR3 loop reads CASSQDPGTEAFF. The CDR3 DNA reads as TGCGCCAGCAGCCAAGACCCGGGGACTGAAGCTTTCTTT.

A word on this clone: Other DNA sequences in the same sample also yield this CDR3. This chain joins TRBV5-4 and TRBJ2-1, with 10 bases lining up with TRBD1. Trimming at V came to 2 bases and at J to 2 bases, leaving 4 bases not matched to a gene. From germline, CDR1 is SGHNT and CDR2 YYREEE (reference sequence). The CDR3 is made up of 16 amino acids. The CDR3 DNA reads as TGTGCCAGCAGCTTAAGGGGACAGGGGACCTACAATGAGCAGTTCTTC. This sequence encodes CASSLRGQGTYNEQFF.